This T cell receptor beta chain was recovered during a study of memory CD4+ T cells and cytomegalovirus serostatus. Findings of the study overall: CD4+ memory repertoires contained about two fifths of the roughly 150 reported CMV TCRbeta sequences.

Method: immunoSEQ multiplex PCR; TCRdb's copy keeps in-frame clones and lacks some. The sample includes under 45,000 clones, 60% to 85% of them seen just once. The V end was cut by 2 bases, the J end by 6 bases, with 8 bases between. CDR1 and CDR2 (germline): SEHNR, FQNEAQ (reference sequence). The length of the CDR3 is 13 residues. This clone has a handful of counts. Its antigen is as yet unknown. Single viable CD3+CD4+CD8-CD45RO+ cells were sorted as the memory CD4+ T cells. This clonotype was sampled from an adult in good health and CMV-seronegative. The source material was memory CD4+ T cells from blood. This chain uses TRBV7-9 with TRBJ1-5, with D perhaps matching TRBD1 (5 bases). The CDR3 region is CASSLSGPQPQHF. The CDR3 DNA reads TGTGCCAGCAGCTTATCAGGGCCTCAGCCCCAGCATTTT.